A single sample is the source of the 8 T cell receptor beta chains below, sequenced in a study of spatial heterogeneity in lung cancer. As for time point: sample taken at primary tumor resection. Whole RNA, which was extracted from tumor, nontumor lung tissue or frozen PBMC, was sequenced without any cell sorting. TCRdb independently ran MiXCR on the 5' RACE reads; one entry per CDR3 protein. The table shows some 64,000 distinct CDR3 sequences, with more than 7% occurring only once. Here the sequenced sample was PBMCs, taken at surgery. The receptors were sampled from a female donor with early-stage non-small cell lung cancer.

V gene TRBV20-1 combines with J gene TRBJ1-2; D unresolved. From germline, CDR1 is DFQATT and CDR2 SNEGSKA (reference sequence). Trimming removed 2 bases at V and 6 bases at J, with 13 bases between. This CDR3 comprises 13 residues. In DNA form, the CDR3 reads TGCAGTGCTAGAATGCAGAGCGGACATGGCTACACCTTC. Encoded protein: CSARMQSGHGYTF.

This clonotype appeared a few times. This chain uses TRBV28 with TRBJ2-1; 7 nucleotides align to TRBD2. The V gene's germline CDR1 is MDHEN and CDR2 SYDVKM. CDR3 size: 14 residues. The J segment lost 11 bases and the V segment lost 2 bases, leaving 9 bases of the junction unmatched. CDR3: CASSLGRDYPQQFF. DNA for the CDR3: TGTGCCAGCAGTTTAGGCCGGGACTACCCGCAGCAGTTCTTC.

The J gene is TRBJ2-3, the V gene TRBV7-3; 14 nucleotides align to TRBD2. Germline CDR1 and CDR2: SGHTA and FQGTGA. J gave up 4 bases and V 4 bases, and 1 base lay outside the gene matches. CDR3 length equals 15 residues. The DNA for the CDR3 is TGTGCCAGCAGCTCGGGACTAGCGGGAGCAGATACGCAGTATTTT. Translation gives CASSSGLAGADTQYF.

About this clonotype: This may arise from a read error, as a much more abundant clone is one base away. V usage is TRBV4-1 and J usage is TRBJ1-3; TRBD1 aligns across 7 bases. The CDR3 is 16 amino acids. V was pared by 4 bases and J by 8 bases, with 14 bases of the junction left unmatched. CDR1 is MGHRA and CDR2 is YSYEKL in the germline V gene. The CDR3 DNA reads TGCGCCAGCAGCCCCTACAAGATAGGGGGCGCGTACACCATATATTTT. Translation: CASSPYKIGGAYTIYF.

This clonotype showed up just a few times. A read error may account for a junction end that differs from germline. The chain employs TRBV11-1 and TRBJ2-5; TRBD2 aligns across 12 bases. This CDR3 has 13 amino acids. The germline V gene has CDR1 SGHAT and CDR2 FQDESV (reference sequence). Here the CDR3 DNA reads TGTGCCATCTCGACTAGCGGGGGCCTTTTTCAGGACTTC. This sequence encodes CAISTSGGLFQDF. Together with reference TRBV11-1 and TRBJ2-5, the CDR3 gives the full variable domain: EAEVAQSPRYKITEKSQAVAFWCDPISGHATLYWYRQILGQGPELLVQFQDESVVDDSQLPKDRFSAERLKGVDSTLKIQPAELGDSAMYLCAISTSGGLFQDFGPGTRLLVL.

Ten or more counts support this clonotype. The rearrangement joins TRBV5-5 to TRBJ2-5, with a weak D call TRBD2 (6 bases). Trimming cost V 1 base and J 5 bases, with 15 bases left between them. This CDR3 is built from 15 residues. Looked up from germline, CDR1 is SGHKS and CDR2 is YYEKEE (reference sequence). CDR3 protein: CASSLMAGGRETQYF. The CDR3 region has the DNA TGTGCCAGCAGCTTGATGGCTGGTGGGAGGGAGACCCAGTACTTC.

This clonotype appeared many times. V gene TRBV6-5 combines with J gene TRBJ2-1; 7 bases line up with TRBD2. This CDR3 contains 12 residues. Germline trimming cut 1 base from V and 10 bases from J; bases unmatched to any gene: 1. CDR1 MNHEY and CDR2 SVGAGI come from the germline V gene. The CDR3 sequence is CASSYWGGEQFF. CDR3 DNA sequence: TGTGCCAGCAGTTACTGGGGGGGAGAGCAGTTCTTC.

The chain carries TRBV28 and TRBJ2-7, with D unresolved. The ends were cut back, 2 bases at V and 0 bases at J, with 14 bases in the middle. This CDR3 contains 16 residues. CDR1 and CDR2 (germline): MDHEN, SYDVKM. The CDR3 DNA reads TGTGCCAGCAGTTTAGCCACAGCTTCCCTCTCCTACGAGCAGTACTTC. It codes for CASSLATASLSYEQYF.